Listed below are T cell receptor beta chains from one sample, sequenced in a study of blood T cell repertoires in COVID-19. Libraries were prepared by immunoSEQ multiplex PCR; TCRdb keeps only in-frame clonotypes and omits some of them. Altogether almost 400,000 clones are present, 87% being singletons, with the ten largest covering 2.3%. Sequenced material: peripheral blood. These receptors all stem from a woman aged 60-70 years with COVID-19, enrolled during active disease. The CDR3 runs from the conserved cysteine through the conserved F or W. The D gene is left open where the match is weak. The listing skips clone size in some rows; elsewhere it reads once, few, many or a size class.

d_gene	v_gene	j_gene	abundance	CDR3nt	CDR3aa
TRBD2	TRBV19	TRBJ2-7	NA	TGTGCCAGTAGACCTAGCGGGGGCCACTACGAGCAGTACTTC	CASRPSGGHYEQYF
TRBD2	TRBV6-1	TRBJ2-3	once	TGTGCCAGCAGTGATTGGCGGGGCGGGGGAGATACGCAGTATTTT	CASSDWRGGGDTQYF
TRBD1	TRBV7-6	TRBJ2-7	NA	TGTGCCAGCAGCTTAGTGGGACAGGGCTACGAGCAGTACTTC	CASSLVGQGYEQYF
NA	TRBV5-5	TRBJ2-1	NA	TGTGCCAGCAGCTTCCAGGACAGTCTCTCCTACAATGAGCAGTTCTTC	CASSFQDSLSYNEQFF
NA	TRBV14	TRBJ2-3	once	TGTGCCAGCAGCCAAGATCTTGGACAGATTAGGAATACGCAGTATTTT	CASSQDLGQIRNTQYF
NA	TRBV5-1	TRBJ1-3	NA	TGCGCCAGCAGCTTGGGTGGCAACTCTGGAAACACCATATATTTT	CASSLGGNSGNTIYF
NA	TRBV7-3	TRBJ2-3	once	TGTGCCAGCAGCTTAACCGGGGGACCCACAGATACGCAGTATTTT	CASSLTGGPTDTQYF
TRBD2	TRBV3-1/TRBV3-2	TRBJ2-7	NA	TGTGCCAGCAGCCAAACCGGGACTAGCGGCTCCTACGAGCAGTACTTC	CASSQTGTSGSYEQYF
NA	TRBV9	TRBJ2-7	NA	TGTGCCAGCAGCGTAGAATACGACAGCTACGAGCAGTACTTC	CASSVEYDSYEQYF
NA	TRBV19	TRBJ1-2	NA	TGTGCCAGTAGTGTGACAGTAGGGTATGGCTACACCTTC	CASSVTVGYGYTF
NA	TRBV6-5	TRBJ1-3	NA	TGTGCCAGCAGTTACCTGCCAGGGGTTGGAAACACCATATATTTT	CASSYLPGVGNTIYF
TRBD2	TRBV28	TRBJ2-5	NA	TGTGCCAGCAGTTCGCCTACTAGCGGCAAAGAGACCCAGTACTTC	CASSSPTSGKETQYF
NA	TRBV30	TRBJ1-1	NA	TGTGCCATCTCAGGGCGGCCGAACACTGAAGCTTTCTTT	CAISGRPNTEAFF
NA	TRBV10-1	TRBJ1-3	NA	TGCGCCAGCAGTGAGTCGGGCAGGGGAAACACCATATATTTT	CASSESGRGNTIYF
NA	TRBV9	TRBJ1-3	NA	TGTGCCAGCAGCCGTCGGGGGGACTCTGGAAACACCATATATTTT	CASSRRGDSGNTIYF
NA	TRBV4-1	TRBJ2-3	NA	TGCGCCAGCAGCCAACCCCTCGGACTGCCCGTAACGCTCGCCAAATACACAGATACGCAGTATTTT	CASSQPLGLPVTLAKYTDTQYF
NA	TRBV19	TRBJ1-6	NA	TGTGCCAGTAGTATTCGGACAGCCATAACCTATAATTCACCCCTCCACTTT	CASSIRTAITYNSPLHF
TRBD2	TRBV6-1	TRBJ2-3	NA	TGTGCCAGCAGTGAAAGCGGGGGGGCCGTCGATACGCAGTATTTT	CASSESGGAVDTQYF
TRBD1	TRBV11-3	TRBJ2-7	NA	TGTGCCAGCAGCATCACCGGGGACAGGTCTTACGAGCAGTACTTC	CASSITGDRSYEQYF
TRBD2	TRBV13	TRBJ2-7	NA	TGTGCCAGCAGCCGGACTAGCGGGGGTTTCTACGAGCAGTACTTC	CASSRTSGGFYEQYF
NA	TRBV6-1	TRBJ1-2	NA	TGTGCCAGCAGTGAAAGGGGTGGTGGCTACACCTTC	CASSERGGGYTF
TRBD2	TRBV5-1	TRBJ2-2	once	TGCGCCAGCAGCCCTGGACTAGCGGGGGTCGTTGACGGGGAGCTGTTTTTT	CASSPGLAGVVDGELFF
NA	TRBV28	TRBJ1-1	NA	TGTGCCAGCAGTTTATCCCCCTCTAAAAACACTGAAGCTTTCTTT	CASSLSPSKNTEAFF
NA	TRBV3-1/TRBV3-2	TRBJ1-5	few	TGTGCCAGCAGCCAAGGACGGGGGTTAAGTCAGCCCCAGCATTTT	CASSQGRGLSQPQHF
NA	TRBV7-3	TRBJ1-2	once	TGTGCCGGCAAAACCCGGAGGGGTAGCGGGGAACCTCACTATGGCTACACCTTC	CAGKTRRGSGEPHYGYTF
NA	TRBV5-3	TRBJ1-1	NA	TGTGCCAGAAGCCCGGGATCTAACACTGAAGCTTTCTTT	CARSPGSNTEAFF
TRBD1	TRBV9	TRBJ1-2	NA	TGTGCCAGCAGCGGGGCGACAGGGGACGGCTATGGCTACACCTTC	CASSGATGDGYGYTF
NA	TRBV5-4	TRBJ2-5	NA	TGTGCCAGCAGCTTTGGGGTCGGGGGAGAGACCCAGTACTTC	CASSFGVGGETQYF
TRBD1	TRBV4-1	TRBJ1-2	NA	TGCGCCAGCAGCCAAGGAGAGGGGACAGGTAACGGCTACACCTTC	CASSQGEGTGNGYTF
NA	TRBV27	TRBJ2-7	NA	TGTGCCAGCAGTTTTCAGGGGCACGAGCAGTACTTC	CASSFQGHEQYF
TRBD1	TRBV2	TRBJ1-2	NA	TGTGCCAGCAGAACAGGACAGGGATGGTATGGCTACACCTTC	CASRTGQGWYGYTF
NA	TRBV7-2	TRBJ2-7	NA	TGTGCCAGCAGCTTAGGGTCTCCGGGACTTCGACCATACGAGCAGTACTTC	CASSLGSPGLRPYEQYF
NA	TRBV30	TRBJ1-1	NA	TGTGCCTGGAGCCCGGACTACACTGAAGCTTTCTTT	CAWSPDYTEAFF
NA	TRBV7-9	TRBJ1-1	NA	TGTGCCAGCAGCACCCAGACAGTGAACACTGAAGCTTTCTTT	CASSTQTVNTEAFF
NA	TRBV19	TRBJ1-3	few	TGTGCCAGTACGTACAGGAGCTCTGGAAACACCATATATTTT	CASTYRSSGNTIYF
NA	TRBV30	TRBJ1-6	NA	TGTGCCTGGCCGAGAACCGGGACATTTCCGAGCTGCTATAATTCACCCCTCCACTTT	CAWPRTGTFPSCYNSPLHF
TRBD1	TRBV2	TRBJ1-5	NA	TGTGCCAGCAGTGTAGACAGGGCTGGCAATCAGCCCCAGCATTTT	CASSVDRAGNQPQHF
TRBD1	TRBV15	TRBJ2-3	NA	TGTGCCACCAGCAGGACGTCCGGGACAGAATTTAGCACAGATACGCAGTATTTT	CATSRTSGTEFSTDTQYF
TRBD1	TRBV19	TRBJ2-6	NA	TGTGCCACTAGGGGGCTGTCTGGGGCCAACGTCCTGACTTTC	CATRGLSGANVLTF
TRBD1	TRBV5-1	TRBJ1-4	NA	TGCGCCAGCAGCTTGGGACAGGGGGCAAATGGGGTTGGTGAAAAACTGTTTTTT	CASSLGQGANGVGEKLFF
TRBD1	TRBV2	TRBJ2-7	once	TGTGCCAGCAGTGAAGCCTACAGGACAGGGTTACACGAGCAGTACTTC	CASSEAYRTGLHEQYF
TRBD2	TRBV11-2	TRBJ2-5	NA	TGTGCCAGCAGCTTGGGTAGCGGGAGCGCTAGTGAGACCCAGTACTTC	CASSLGSGSASETQYF
TRBD1	TRBV28	TRBJ1-2	NA	TGTGCCAGCAGTTCGCCGAGGAAGGGGGCGAAGGGCTACACCTTC	CASSSPRKGAKGYTF
TRBD1	TRBV6-2/TRBV6-3	TRBJ1-1	once	TGTGCCAGCAGCCCCGGGACAGGTCCCAAGGCGCTCTTT	CASSPGTGPKALF
NA	TRBV3-1/TRBV3-2	TRBJ2-4	NA	TGTGCCAGCAGCCAAGGCAGGTGGGACATTCAGTACTTC	CASSQGRWDIQYF